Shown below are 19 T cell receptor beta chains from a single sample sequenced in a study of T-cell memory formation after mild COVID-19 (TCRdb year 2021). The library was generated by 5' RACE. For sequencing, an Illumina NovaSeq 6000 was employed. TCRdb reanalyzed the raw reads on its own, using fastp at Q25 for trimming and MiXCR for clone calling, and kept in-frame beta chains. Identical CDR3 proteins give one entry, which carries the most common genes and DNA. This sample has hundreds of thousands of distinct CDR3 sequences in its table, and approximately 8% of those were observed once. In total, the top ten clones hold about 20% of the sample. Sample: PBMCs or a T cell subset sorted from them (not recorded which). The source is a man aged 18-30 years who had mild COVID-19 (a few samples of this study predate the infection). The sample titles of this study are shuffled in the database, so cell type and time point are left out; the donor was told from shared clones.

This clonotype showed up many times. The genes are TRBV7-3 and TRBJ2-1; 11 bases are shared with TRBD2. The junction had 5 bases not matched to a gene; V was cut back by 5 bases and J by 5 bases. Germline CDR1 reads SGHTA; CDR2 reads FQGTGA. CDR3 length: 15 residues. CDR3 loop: CASSVSGGGDNEQFF. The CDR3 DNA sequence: TGTGCCAGCAGCGTTAGCGGGGGGGGTGACAATGAGCAGTTCTTC.

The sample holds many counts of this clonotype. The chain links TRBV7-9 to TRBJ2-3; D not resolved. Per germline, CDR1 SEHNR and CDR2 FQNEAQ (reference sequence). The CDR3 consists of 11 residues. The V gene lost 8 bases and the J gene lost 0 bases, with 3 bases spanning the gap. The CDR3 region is CASASTDTQYF. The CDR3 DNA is TGTGCCAGCGCTAGCACAGATACGCAGTATTTT.

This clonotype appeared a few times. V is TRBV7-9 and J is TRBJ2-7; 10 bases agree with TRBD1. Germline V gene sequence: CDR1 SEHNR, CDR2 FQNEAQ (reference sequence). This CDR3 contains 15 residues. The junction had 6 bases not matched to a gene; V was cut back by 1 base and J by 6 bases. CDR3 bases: TGTGCCAGCAGCTTAGGCGGGACAGGGGTCGGCGAGCAGTACGTC. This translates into CASSLGGTGVGEQYV.

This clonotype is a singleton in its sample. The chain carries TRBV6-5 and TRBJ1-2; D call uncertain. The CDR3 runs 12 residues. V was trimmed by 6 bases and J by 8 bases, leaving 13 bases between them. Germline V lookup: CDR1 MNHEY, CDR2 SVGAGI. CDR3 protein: CASRRMFGGYTF. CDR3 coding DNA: TGTGCCAGCAGACGGATGTTTGGAGGCTACACCTTC.

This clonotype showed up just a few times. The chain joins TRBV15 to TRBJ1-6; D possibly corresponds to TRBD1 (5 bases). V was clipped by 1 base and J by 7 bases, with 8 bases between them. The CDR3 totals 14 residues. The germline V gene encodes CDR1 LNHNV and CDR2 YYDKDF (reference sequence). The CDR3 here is CATSRVKGNSPLHF. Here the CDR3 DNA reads TGTGCCACCAGCAGAGTCAAGGGGAATTCACCCCTCCACTTT.

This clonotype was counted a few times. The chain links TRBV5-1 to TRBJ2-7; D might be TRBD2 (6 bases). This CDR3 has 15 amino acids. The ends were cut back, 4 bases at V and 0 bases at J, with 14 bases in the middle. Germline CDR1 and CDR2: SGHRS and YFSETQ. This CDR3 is CASSPTGLRSYEQYF. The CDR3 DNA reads TGCGCCAGCAGCCCAACGGGACTCCGCTCCTACGAGCAGTACTTC.

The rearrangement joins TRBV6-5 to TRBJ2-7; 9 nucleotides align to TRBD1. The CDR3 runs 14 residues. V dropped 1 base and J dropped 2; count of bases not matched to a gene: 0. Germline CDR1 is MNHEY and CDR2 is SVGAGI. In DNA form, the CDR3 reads TGTGCCAGCAGTTACTGGACAGGGGCCTACGAGCAGTACTTC. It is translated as CASSYWTGAYEQYF.

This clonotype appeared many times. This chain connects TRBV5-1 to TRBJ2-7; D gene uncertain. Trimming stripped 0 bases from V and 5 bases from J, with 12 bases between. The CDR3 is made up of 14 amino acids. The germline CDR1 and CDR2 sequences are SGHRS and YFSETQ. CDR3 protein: CASSLVGPNNEQYF. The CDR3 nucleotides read TGCGCCAGCAGCTTGGTTGGTCCCAACAACGAGCAGTACTTC.

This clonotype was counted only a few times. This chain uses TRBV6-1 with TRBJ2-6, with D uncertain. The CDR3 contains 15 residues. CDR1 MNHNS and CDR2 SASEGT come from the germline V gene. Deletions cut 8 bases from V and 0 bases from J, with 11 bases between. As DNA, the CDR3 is TGTGCCAGCCAAATCATTTTCTCTGGGGCCAACGTCCTGACTTTC. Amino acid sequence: CASQIIFSGANVLTF.

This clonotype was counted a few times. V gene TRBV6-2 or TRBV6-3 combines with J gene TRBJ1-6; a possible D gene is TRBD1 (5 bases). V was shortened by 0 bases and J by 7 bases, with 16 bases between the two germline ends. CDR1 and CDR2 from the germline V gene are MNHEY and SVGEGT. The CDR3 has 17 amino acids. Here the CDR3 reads CASSYSIRGAGNSPLHF. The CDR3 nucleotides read TGTGCCAGCAGTTACTCGATTCGGGGAGCAGGGAATTCACCCCTCCACTTT.

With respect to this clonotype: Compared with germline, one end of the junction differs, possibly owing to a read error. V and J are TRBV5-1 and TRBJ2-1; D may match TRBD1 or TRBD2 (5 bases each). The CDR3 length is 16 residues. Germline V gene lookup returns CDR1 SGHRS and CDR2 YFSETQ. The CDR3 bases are TGCGCCAGCAGCTTGGAAGGGGCTCGGGAATACAATGAGCAGTTATTC. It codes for CASSLEGAREYNEQLF.

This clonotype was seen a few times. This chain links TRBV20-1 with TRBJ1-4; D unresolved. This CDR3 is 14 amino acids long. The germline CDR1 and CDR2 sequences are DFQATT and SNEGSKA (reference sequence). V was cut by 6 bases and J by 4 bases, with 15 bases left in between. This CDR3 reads CSARSRSRNEKLFF. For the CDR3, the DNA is TGCAGTGCCAGGAGTCGGTCCCGTAATGAAAAACTGTTTTTT.

CDR3: CACSVGGRETQYF. The CDR3, as DNA: TGTGCCTGCTCCGTGGGGGGCAGAGAGACCCAGTACTTC. The rearrangement joins TRBV13 to TRBJ2-5; D may match TRBD1 or TRBD2 (6 bases each). This CDR3 has 13 amino acids. Per germline, CDR1 PRHDT and CDR2 FYEKMQ (reference sequence). V was trimmed by 11 bases and J by 4 bases, leaving 17 bases between them.

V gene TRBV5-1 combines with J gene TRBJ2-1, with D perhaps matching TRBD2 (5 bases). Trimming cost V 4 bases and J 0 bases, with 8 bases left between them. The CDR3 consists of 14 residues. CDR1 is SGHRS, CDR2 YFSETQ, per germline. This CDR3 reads CASSKTSSYNEQFF. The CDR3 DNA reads TGCGCCAGCAGCAAAACTAGCTCCTACAATGAGCAGTTCTTC.

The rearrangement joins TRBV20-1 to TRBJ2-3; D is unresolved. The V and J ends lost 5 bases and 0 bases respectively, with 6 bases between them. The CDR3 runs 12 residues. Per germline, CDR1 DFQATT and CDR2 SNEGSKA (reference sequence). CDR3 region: CSAAASTDTQYF. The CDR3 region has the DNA TGCAGTGCTGCGGCGAGCACAGATACGCAGTATTTT.

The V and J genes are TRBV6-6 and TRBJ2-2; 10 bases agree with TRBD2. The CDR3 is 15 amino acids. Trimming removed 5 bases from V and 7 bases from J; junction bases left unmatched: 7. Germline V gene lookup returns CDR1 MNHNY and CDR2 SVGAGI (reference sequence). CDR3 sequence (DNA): TGTGCCAGCAGTCCCCAGCGGGGGGGCGTCGGGGAGCTGTTTTTT. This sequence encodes CASSPQRGGVGELFF.

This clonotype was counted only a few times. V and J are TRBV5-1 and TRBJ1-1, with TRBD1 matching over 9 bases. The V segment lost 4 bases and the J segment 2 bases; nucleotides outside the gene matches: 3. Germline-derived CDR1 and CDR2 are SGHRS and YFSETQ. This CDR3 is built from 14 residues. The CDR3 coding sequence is TGCGCCAGCAGCAGGGGACAGGGAAACACTGAAGCTTTCTTT. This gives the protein CASSRGQGNTEAFF.

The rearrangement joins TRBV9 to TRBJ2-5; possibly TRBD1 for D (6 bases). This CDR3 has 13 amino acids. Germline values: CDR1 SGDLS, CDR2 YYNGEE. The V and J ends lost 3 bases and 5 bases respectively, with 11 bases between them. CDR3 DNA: TGTGCCAGCAGCGAGAGGGGGTGGGAGACCCAGTACTTC. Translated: CASSERGWETQYF.

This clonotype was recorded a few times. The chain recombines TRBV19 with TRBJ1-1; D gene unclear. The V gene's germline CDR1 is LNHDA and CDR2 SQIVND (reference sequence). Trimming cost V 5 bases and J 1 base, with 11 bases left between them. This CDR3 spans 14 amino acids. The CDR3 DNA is TGTGCCAGTAGTCCCTCAGGCCCGAACACTGAAGCTTTCTTT. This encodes CASSPSGPNTEAFF.